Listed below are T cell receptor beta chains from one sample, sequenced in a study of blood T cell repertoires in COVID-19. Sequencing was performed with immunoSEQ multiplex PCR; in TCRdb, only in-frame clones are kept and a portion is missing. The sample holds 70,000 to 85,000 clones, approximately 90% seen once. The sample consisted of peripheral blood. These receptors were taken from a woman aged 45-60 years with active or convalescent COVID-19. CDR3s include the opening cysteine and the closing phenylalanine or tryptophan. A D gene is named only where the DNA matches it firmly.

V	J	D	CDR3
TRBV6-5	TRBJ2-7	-	CASTPPETGTQYF
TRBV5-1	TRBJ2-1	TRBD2	CASSLDGGAWNEQFF
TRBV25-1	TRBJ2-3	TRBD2	CASSDASGGADTQYF
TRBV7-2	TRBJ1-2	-	CASSPVGPNYGYTF
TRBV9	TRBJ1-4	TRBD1	CASRGTGDEKLFF
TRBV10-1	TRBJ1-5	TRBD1	CASIAPQGQAIYGHQPQHF
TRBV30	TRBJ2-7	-	CAWTPRFRAGFIYEQYF
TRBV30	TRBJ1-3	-	CACHGVGSGNTIYF
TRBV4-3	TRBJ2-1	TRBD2	CASSQGWVSGEGSYNEQFF
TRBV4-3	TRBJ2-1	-	CASSQDNTRDSNNEQFF
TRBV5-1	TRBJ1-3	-	CASRPQDSGNTIYF
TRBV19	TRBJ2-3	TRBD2	CASSILAGNTDTQYF
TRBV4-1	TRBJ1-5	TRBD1	CASSRIGTGDDQPQHF
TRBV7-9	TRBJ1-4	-	CASSLSAGAEEKLFF
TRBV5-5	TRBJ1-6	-	CASSYTGLSSYNSPLHF
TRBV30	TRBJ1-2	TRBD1	CAWSGITRGPGGYTF
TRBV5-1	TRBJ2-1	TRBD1	CASSWGQGSYNEQFF
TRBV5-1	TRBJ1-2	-	CASSGRVSGYTF
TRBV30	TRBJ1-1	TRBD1	CAWSDRQGISEAFF
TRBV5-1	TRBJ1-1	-	CASSLGGHTEAFF
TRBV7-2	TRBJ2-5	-	CASSLGGERTQYF
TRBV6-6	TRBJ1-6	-	CASSWGLGSPLHF
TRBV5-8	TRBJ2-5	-	CASSLDRVASKTQYF
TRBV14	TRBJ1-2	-	CASSQREAEANYGYTF
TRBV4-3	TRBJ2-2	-	CASSQGSGGGNTGELFF
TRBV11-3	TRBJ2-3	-	CASSPSSGDTQYF
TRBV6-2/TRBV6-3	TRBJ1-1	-	CASSYSIRGNTEAFF
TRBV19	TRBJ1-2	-	CASTKVGEANGYTF
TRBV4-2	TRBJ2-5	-	CASSQASRGQETQYF
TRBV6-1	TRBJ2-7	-	CASSGLQGSSSYEQYF
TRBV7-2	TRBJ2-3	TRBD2	CASRGLVSDTQYF
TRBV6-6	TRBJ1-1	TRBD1	CASSLHGQGLNTEAFF
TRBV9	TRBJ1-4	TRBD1	CASSVGTGVMEEKLFF